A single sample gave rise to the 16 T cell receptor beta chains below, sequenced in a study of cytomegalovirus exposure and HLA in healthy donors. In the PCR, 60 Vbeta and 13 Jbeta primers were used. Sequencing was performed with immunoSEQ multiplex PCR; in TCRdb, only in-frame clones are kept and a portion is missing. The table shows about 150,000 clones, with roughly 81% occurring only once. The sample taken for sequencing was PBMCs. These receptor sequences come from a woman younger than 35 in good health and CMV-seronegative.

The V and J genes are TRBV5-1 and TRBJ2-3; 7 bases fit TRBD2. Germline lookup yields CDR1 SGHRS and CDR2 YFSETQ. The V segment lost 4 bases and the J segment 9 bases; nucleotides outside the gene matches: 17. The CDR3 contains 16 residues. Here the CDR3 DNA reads TGCGCCAGCAGCCCCATCCCGGGACTAACCCCCGAAACGCAGTATTTT. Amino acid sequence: CASSPIPGLTPETQYF.

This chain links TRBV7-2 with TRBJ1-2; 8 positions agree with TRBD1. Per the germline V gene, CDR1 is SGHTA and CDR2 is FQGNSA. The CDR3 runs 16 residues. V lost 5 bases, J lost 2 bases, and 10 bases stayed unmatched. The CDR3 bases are TGTGCCAGCAGCGGCGCAGCAGGGGGCAAGAACTATGGCTACACCTTC. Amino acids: CASSGAAGGKNYGYTF. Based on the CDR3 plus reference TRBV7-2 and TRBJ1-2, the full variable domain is GAGVSQSPSNKVTEKGKDVELRCDPISGHTALYWYRQSLGQGLEFLIYFQGNSAPDKSGLPSDRFSAERTGGSVSTLTIQRTQQEDSAVYLCASSGAAGGKNYGYTFGSGTRLTVV.

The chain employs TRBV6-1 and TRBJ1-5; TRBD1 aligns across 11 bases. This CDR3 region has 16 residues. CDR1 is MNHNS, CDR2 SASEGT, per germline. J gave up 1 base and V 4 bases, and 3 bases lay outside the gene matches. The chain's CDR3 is CASSAGQGGSNQPQHF. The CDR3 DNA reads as TGTGCCAGCAGTGCGGGACAGGGGGGAAGCAATCAGCCCCAGCATTTT.

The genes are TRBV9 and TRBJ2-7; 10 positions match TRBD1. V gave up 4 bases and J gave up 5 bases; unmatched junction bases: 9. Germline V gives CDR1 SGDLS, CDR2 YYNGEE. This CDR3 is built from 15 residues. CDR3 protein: CASSTRQGATNEQYF. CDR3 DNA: TGTGCCAGCAGCACCCGACAGGGGGCGACGAACGAGCAGTACTTC.

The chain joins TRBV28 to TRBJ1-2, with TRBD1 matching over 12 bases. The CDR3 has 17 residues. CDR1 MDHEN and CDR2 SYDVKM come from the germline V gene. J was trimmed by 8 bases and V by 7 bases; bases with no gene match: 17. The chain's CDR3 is CASNPSAGGTGGRGYTF. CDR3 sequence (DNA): TGTGCCAGCAATCCCTCCGCCGGTGGGACAGGGGGCCGGGGCTACACCTTC.

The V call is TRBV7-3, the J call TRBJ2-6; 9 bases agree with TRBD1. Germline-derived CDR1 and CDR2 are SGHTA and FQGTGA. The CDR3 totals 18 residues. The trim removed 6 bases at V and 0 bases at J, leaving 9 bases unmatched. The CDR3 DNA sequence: TGTGCCAGCAGTCCGAGGACAGGGGCGAGCTCTGGGGCCAACGTCCTGACTTTC. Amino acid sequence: CASSPRTGASSGANVLTF.

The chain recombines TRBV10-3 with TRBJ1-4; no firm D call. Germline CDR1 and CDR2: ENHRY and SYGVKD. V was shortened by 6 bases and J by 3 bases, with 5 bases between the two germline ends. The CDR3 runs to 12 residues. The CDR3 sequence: CAISRPNEKLFF. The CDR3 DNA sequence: TGTGCCATCAGCAGGCCTAATGAAAAACTGTTTTTT.

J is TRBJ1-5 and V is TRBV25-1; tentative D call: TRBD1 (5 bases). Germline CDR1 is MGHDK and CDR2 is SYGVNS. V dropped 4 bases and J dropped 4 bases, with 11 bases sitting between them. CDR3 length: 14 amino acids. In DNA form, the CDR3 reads TGTGCCAGCAGTGTGCCCCAGGGAAATCAGCCCCAGCATTTT. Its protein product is CASSVPQGNQPQHF.

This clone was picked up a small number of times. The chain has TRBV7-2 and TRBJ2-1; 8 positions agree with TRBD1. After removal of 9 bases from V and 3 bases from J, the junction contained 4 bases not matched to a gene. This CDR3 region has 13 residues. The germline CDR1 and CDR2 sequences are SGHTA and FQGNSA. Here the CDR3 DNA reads TGTGCCAGTCAGGGACAGGACTACAATGAGCAGTTCTTC. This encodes CASQGQDYNEQFF.

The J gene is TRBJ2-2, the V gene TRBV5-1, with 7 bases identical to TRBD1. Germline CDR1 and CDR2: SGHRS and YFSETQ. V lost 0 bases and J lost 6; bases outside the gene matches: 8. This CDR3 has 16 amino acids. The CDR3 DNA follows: TGCGCCAGCAGCTTGGGTCAGGGGACAGATTCCGGGGAGCTGTTTTTT. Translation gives CASSLGQGTDSGELFF.

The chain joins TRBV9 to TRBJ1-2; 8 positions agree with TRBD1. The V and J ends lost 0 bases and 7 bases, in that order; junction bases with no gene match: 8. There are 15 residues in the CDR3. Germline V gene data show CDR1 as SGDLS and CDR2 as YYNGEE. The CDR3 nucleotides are TGTGCCAGCAGCGTAGGGGCAGGGGGCCATGGTGGCTACACCTTC. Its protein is CASSVGAGGHGGYTF.

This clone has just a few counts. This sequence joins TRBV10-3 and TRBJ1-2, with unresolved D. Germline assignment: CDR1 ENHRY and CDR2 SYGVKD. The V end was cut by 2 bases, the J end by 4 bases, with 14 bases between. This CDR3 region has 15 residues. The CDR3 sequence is CAISEPGLGGYGYTF. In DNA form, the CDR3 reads TGTGCCATCAGTGAGCCGGGGTTGGGTGGCTATGGCTACACCTTC.

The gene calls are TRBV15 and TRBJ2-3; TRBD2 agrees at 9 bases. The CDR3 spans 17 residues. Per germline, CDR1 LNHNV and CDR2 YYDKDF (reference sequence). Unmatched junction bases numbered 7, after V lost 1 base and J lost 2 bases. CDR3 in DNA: TGTGCCACCAGCAGAGCCTGGGCTAGCGGGAACACAGATACGCAGTATTTT. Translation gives CATSRAWASGNTDTQYF.

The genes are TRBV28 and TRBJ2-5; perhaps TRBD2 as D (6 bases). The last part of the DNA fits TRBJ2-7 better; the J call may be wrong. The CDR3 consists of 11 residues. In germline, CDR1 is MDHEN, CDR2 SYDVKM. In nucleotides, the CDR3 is TGTGCCAGCGCCCGGGGGTACGAGCAGTACTTC. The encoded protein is CASARGYEQYF.

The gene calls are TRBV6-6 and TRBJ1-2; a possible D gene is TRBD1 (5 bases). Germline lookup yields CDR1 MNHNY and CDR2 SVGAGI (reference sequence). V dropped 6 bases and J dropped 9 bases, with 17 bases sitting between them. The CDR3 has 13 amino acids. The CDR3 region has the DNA TGTGCCAGCAGCCAGCAGGGTTATTCGAGCTACACCTTC. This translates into CASSQQGYSSYTF.

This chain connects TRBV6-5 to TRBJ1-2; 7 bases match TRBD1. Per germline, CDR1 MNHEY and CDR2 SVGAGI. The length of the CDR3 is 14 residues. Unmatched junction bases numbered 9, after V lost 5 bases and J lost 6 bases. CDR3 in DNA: TGTGCCAGCAGTCGCAGTCAGGGGGTGAATGGCTACACCTTC. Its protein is CASSRSQGVNGYTF.